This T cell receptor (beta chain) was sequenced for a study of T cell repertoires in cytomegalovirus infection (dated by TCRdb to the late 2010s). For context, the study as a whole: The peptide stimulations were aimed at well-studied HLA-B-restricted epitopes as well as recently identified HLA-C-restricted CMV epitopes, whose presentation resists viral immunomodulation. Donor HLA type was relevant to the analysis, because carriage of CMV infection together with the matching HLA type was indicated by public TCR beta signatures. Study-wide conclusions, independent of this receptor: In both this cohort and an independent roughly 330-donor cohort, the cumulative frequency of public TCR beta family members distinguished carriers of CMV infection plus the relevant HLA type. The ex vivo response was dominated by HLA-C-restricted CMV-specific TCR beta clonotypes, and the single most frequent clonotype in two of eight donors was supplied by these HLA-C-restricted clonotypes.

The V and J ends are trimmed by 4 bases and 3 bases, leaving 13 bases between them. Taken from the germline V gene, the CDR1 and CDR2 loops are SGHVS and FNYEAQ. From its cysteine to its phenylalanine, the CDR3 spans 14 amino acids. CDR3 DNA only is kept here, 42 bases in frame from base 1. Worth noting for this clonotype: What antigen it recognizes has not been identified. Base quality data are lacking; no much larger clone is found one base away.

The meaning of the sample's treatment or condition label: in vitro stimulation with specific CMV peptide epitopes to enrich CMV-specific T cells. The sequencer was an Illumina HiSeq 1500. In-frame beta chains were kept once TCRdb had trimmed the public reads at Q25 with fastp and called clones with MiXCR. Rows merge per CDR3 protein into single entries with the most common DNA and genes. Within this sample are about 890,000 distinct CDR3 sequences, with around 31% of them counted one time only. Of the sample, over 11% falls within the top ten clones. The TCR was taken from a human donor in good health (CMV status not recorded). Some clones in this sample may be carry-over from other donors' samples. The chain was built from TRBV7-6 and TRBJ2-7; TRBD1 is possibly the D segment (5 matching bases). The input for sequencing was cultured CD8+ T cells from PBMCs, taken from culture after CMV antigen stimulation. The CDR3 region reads CASSSGPQGYEQYF. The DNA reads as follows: TGTGCCAGCAGCTCTGGTCCCCAGGGCTACGAGCAGTACTTC.